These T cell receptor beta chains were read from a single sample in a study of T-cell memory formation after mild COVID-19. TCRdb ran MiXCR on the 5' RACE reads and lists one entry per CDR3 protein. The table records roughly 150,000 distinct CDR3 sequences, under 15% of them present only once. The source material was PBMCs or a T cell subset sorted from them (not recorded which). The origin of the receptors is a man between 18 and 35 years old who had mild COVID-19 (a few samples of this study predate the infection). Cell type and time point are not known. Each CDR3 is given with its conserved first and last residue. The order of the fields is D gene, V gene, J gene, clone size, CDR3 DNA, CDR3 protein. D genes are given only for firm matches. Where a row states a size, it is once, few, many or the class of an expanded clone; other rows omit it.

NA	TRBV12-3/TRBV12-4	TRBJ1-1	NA	TGTGCCAGCAGTTTAAGTTTCGGGCACACTGAAGCTTTCTTT	CASSLSFGHTEAFF
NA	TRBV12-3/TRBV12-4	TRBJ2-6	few	TGTGCCAGCAGTGCGCTTGGGGCCAACGTCCTGACTTTC	CASSALGANVLTF
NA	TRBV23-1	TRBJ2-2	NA	TGCGCCAGCAGGCCCCGGGACTCCGACACCGGGGAGCTGTTTTTT	CASRPRDSDTGELFF
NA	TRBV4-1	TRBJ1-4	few	TGCGCCAGCAGCCAAGGATGGTCGGCCGGCGAAAAACTGTTTTTT	CASSQGWSAGEKLFF
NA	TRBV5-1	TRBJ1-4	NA	TGCGCCAGCAGCTTGGATCATCAGGAAAAACTGTTTTTT	CASSLDHQEKLFF
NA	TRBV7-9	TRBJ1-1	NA	TGTGCCAGCAGCTTAAACAGGGCCACTGAAGCTTTCTTT	CASSLNRATEAFF
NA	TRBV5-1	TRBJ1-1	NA	TGCGCCAGCAGCTTGGTTTCAGGACCAAACACTGAAGCTTTCTTT	CASSLVSGPNTEAFF
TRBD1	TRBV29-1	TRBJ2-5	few	TGCAGCGTTGGTAGGGGGCGAGGGGATTCCCAGTACTTC	CSVGRGRGDSQYF
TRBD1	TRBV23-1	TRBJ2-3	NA	TGCGCCAGCAGTCAGTTAAGGAGGACAGGGGGCGAGGTTCGAAGCACAGATACGCAGTATTTT	CASSQLRRTGGEVRSTDTQYF
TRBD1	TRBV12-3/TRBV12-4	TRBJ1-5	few	TGTGCCAGCAGTAAGGGACAGGGGGCATGGCAGCCCCAGCATTTT	CASSKGQGAWQPQHF
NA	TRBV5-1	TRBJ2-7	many	TGCGCCAGCAGTGTAGTCGAGGGGGCCTACGAGCAGTACTTC	CASSVVEGAYEQYF
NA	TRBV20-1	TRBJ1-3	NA	TGCAGTGCTAGGCGCAACGGGGTCCCCTCTGGAAACACCATATATTTT	CSARRNGVPSGNTIYF
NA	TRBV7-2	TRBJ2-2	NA	TGTGCCAGCAGCCAGGACAGTAGGGACACCGGGGAGCTGTTTTTT	CASSQDSRDTGELFF
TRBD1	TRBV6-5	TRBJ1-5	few	TGTGCCAGCAGCCAGGGACAGCTGAATCAGCCCCAGCATTTT	CASSQGQLNQPQHF
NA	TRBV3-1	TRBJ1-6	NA	TGTGCCAGCAGCCAAGGGGGTAAGGGATCACCCCTCCACTTT	CASSQGGKGSPLHF
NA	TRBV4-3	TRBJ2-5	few	TGCGCCAGCGCAAACGCAATGGAAGAGACCCAGTACTTC	CASANAMEETQYF
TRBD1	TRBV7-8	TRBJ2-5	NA	TGTGCCAGCAGCTTCTCCCCGACAGGGGAGACCCAGTACTTC	CASSFSPTGETQYF
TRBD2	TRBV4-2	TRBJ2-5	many	TGTGCCAGCAGCCCGAGCGGGGGCCTAGAAGAGACCCAGTACTTC	CASSPSGGLEETQYF
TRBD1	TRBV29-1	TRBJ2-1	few	TGCAGCGTTGACCGACAGGGCAGTGACAATGAGCAGTTCTTC	CSVDRQGSDNEQFF
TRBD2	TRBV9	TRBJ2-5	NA	TGTGCCAGCAGCGTCGGTGTGCTAGCGGGGGATGAGACCCAGTACTTC	CASSVGVLAGDETQYF
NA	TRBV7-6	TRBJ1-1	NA	TGTGCCAGCAGCTTAATGCAGGGACGGAACACTGAAGCTTTCTTT	CASSLMQGRNTEAFF
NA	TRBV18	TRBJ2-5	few	TGTGCCAGCTCAGGTTCGAGGGGGGCCGGAGAGACCCAGTACTTC	CASSGSRGAGETQYF
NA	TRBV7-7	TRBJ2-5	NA	TGTGCCAGCAGCTTGAGCAGGGTTGGGTCGGAGACCCAGTACTTC	CASSLSRVGSETQYF
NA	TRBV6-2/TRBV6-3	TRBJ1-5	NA	TGTGCCAGCAGTTCCGACAGAGACAATCAGCCCCAGCATTTT	CASSSDRDNQPQHF
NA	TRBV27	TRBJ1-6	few	TGTGCCAGCTGGATGGACGGTAATAATTCACCCCTCCACTTT	CASWMDGNNSPLHF
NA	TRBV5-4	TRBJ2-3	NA	TGTGCCAGCAGCTTAGCTTCCATAGATACGCAGTATTTT	CASSLASIDTQYF
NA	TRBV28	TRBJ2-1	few	TGTGCCACCCTTGCACAGCCGAACAATGAGCAGTTCTTC	CATLAQPNNEQFF
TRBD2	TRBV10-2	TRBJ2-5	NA	TGCGCCAGCAAGAGCGGGGGTGGGGAGACCCAGTACTTC	CASKSGGGETQYF
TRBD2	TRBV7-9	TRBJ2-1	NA	TGTGCCAGCAGCTTAAGGCGTCTAGCGGGGAATGAGCAGTTCTTC	CASSLRRLAGNEQFF
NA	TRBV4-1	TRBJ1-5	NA	TGCGCCAGCAGCCAGGAGGGGAGTGGCGATCAGCCCCAGCATTTT	CASSQEGSGDQPQHF
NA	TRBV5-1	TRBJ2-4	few	TGCGCCAGCAGCCCAGTTGGGGGGACCATTCAGTACTTC	CASSPVGGTIQYF
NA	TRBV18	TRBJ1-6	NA	TGTGCCAGCTCACCTCAGCATTCACCCCTCCACTTT	CASSPQHSPLHF
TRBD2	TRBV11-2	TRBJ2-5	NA	TGTGCCAGCAGCTTAGGCTCACTAGCGGGGTACCAAGAGACCCAGTACTTC	CASSLGSLAGYQETQYF
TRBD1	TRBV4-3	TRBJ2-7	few	TGCGCCAGCAGCCAGGGGGCCGGGACAGGTCCCTACGAGCAGTACTTC	CASSQGAGTGPYEQYF
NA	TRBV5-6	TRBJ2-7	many	TGTGCCAGCAGCATGGGCCCCTACGAGCAGTACTTC	CASSMGPYEQYF
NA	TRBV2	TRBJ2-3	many	TGTGCCAGCAGTGAACTGGAAGATACGCAGTATTTT	CASSELEDTQYF
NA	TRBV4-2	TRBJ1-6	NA	TGTGCCAGCAGCCAAGAAGTCGGAGGTTCACCCCTCCACTTT	CASSQEVGGSPLHF